This T cell receptor (beta chain) appears in the sequencing data of a study of blood T cell repertoires in COVID-19 (dated by TCRdb to the early 2020s). Regarding the complete study: Collaborator samples came from the United States, Italy and Spain and covered acute and convalescent phases of COVID-19. The prospective study material was composed of cDNA or gDNA derived from T cells, B-cell-depleted T cells, or PBMCs. Samples came from the ongoing ImmuneRACE study (first 160 participants) plus 1,254 subjects from 6 global collaborators. HLA class I and class II types, where available, came from metadata supplied by the sample provider rather than from assay-based typing. The repertoires were made available in a free public database intended to serve as a resource for research on the immune response to SARS-CoV-2. Subjects who had been exposed to COVID-19, were actively infected with it, or had recovered from it provided the deeply sampled blood TCRbeta repertoires that made up the dataset. The sample metadata nearly always contained a de-identified subject ID, COVID-19 status, age in years and sex.

The immunoSEQ Assay, a bias-controlled multiplex PCR, was used to amplify TCRbeta CDR3 regions from genomic DNA. Per the original workflow: The number of nucleated cells in each sample was estimated by amplification of reference gene primers within the assay. To quantify the absolute abundance of each unique TCRbeta CDR3 rearrangement, sequence reads were collapsed and filtered. For each sample, productive Simpson clonality was calculated by taking the square root of Simpson's diversity index across productive rearrangements. Drawn from immuneACCESS, this table holds only the in-frame rearrangements with V and J called that TCRdb kept. Clones are partly lost; checked studies trace under half to an unresolved V gene and leave the rest unexplained. Clone size and the V and J calls come from that table; the DNA yielded D and trimming. The table for this sample lists around 500,000 clones; about nine tenths of them were counted only once. 6.5% to 8.5% of the sample comes from the top ten.

CDR1 SGHRS and CDR2 YFSETQ are derived from the germline V gene. V sheds 0 bases and J sheds 8 bases, leaving 23 bases between their ends. The CDR3 sequence holds 17 residues, the cysteine and phenylalanine included. Solely the CDR3 DNA is kept, with 51 bases framed from the first base. Participants in the prospective study were enrolled through a virtual design, were aged roughly 18 to 100 years, and lived in roughly 24 United States geographic areas. Cohort assignment in the prospective study relied on participant-reported clinical history from a screening survey and a study questionnaire. ImmuneRACE Cohort 3 recovered participants were defined by two consecutive negative NP/OP PCR tests, healthcare professional clearance, or symptom resolution. Mobile phlebotomists in the prospective study collected whole blood, serum and a nasopharyngeal or oropharyngeal swab from every participant. Participants in the prospective study had the option to provide additional blood draws and questionnaires over a roughly two-month period. Blood samples from the prospective study were shipped frozen or at room temperature prior to DNA extraction.

The study at large found these results: How much clinical and demographic metadata was included differed by source and by participant, and the metadata was provided uncurated.

With respect to this clone: Its antigen target is currently unknown. There are no base qualities to consult, and no much larger clone falls within one base.

The rearrangement joined TRBV5-1 to TRBJ1-2; the D gene identity is not certain. Sequenced sample: PBMCs or T cells enriched from blood (not recorded which). The receptor comes from a woman between 55 and 75 years old who had recovered from COVID-19. Here the CDR3 is given as CASSLGYQATSVMGYTF. In nucleotides, the sequence is TGCGCCAGCAGCTTGGGATACCAGGCCACCTCTGTGATGGGCTACACCTTC.